The 24 T cell receptor beta chains below come from one sample, sequenced in a study of blood T cell repertoires in COVID-19. The table came from immunoSEQ multiplex PCR; TCRdb's copy has only in-frame clones and leaves some out. The sample contains 400,000 to 450,000 clones, 86% of which appear only once. The sequenced sample was peripheral blood. These receptors all come from a woman aged 25 to 39 with active or convalescent COVID-19.

V and J are TRBV20-1 and TRBJ2-7, with 9 bases that match TRBD2. Germline assignment: CDR1 DFQATT and CDR2 SNEGSKA (reference sequence). The length of the CDR3 is 16 residues. Trimming took 3 bases from V and 4 from J; bases not matched to a gene: 13. The CDR3 reads CSASQSGRGGNYEQYF. In nucleotides, the CDR3 is TGCAGTGCTAGTCAGTCCGGGCGGGGGGGTAATTACGAGCAGTACTTC.

This chain uses TRBV11-3 with TRBJ2-7; tentatively, D is TRBD1 (5 bases). The CDR3 covers 15 residues. Per germline, CDR1 SGHNT and CDR2 YENEEA. V shed 0 bases and J shed 3 bases, with 12 bases lying between them. This CDR3 reads CASSLDGASYYEQYF. CDR3 bases: TGTGCCAGCAGCTTAGATGGGGCCAGTTACTACGAGCAGTACTTC.

The chain employs TRBV10-1 and TRBJ2-7; TRBD1 matches at 9 bases. The J segment lost 6 bases and the V segment lost 3 bases, leaving 9 bases of the junction unmatched. The V gene's germline CDR1 is WNHNN and CDR2 SYGVQD (reference sequence). The CDR3 totals 15 residues. CDR3 sequence (DNA): TGCGCCAGCAGTGAAACCGGGACAGGGAGCTCCGAGCAGTACTTC. Translation: CASSETGTGSSEQYF.

The DNA of the CDR3 is TGTGCCAGCAGTTTTAGCAAGTCGGGTTCCCACAATGAGCAGTTCTTC. It encodes CASSFSKSGSHNEQFF. The chain carries TRBV27 and TRBJ2-1; D uncertain. This CDR3 is built from 16 residues. The germline V gene encodes CDR1 MNHEY and CDR2 SMNVEV (reference sequence). Between the trimmed V and J ends, which lost 3 bases and 5 bases, there was a span of 17 bases.

This clone was seen just once. This rearrangement joins TRBV11-2 to TRBJ1-4, with D maybe TRBD1 (6 bases). V was clipped by 5 bases and J by 4 bases, with 17 bases between them. The CDR3 runs to 16 residues. CDR1 SGHAT and CDR2 FQNNGV come from the germline V gene. CDR3 loop: CASSPIWTVNNEKLFF. For the CDR3, the DNA is TGTGCCAGCAGCCCCATATGGACAGTAAATAATGAAAAACTGTTTTTT.

CDR3 nucleotide sequence: TGTGCCAGCAGTGAATACAGGGGCCCTAATGAAAAACTGTTTTTT. Its protein is CASSEYRGPNEKLFF. This rearrangement joins TRBV6-1 to TRBJ1-4, with 7 bases identical to TRBD1. Germline V CDR1 and CDR2: MNHNS, SASEGT. The CDR3 has 15 amino acids. Unmatched junction bases numbered 3, after V lost 2 bases and J lost 3 bases.

The chain couples TRBV15 to TRBJ1-4; TRBD1 is a possible D gene (5 bases). The CDR3 is 15 amino acids. The V gene's germline CDR1 is LNHNV and CDR2 YYDKDF (reference sequence). Deletions cut 1 base from V and 8 bases from J, with 14 bases between. This CDR3 is CATSRALAGHEKLFF. CDR3 DNA: TGTGCCACCAGCAGAGCCTTGGCAGGGCACGAAAAACTGTTTTTT.

The chain carries TRBV3-1 (or the pseudogene TRBV3-2) and TRBJ1-5, with a weak D call TRBD1 (6 bases). The CDR3 has 15 residues. The V end lost 5 bases, the J end lost 0 bases, and 11 bases lay between the germline ends. CDR1 LGHDT and CDR2 YNNKEL come from the germline V gene (reference sequence). The CDR3 DNA sequence: TGTGCCAGCAGCAGCACAGGGCTTAGCAATCAGCCCCAGCATTTT. It is translated as CASSSTGLSNQPQHF.

This clone was counted only a few times. V usage is TRBV7-9 and J usage is TRBJ1-2; 7 positions agree with TRBD1. The CDR3 is 16 amino acids. Germline V lookup: CDR1 SEHNR, CDR2 FQNEAQ (reference sequence). The V segment lost 2 bases and the J segment 0 bases; nucleotides outside the gene matches: 6. CDR3 DNA sequence: TGTGCCAGCAGCTTATGGACAGGAGTCACTAACTATGGCTACACCTTC. Its translation: CASSLWTGVTNYGYTF.

The genes are TRBV5-1 and TRBJ1-1; 7 bases match TRBD1. CDR3 length: 15 residues. Germline-derived CDR1 and CDR2 are SGHRS and YFSETQ. The trim removed 5 bases at V and 4 bases at J, leaving 11 bases unmatched. The CDR3: CASRPGTASGTEAFF. DNA for the CDR3: TGCGCCAGCAGACCGGGGACAGCATCGGGCACTGAAGCTTTCTTT.

The J gene is TRBJ2-3, the V gene TRBV14; D is possibly TRBD2 (5 bases). The CDR3 has 14 residues. The V gene lost 6 bases and the J gene lost 3 bases, with 13 bases spanning the gap. Germline CDR1 and CDR2: SGHDN and FVKESK. The CDR3 nucleotides are TGTGCCAGCAGACGGATTGGCGGGACAGATACGCAGTATTTT. Its protein product is CASRRIGGTDTQYF.

The chain is built from TRBV5-4 and TRBJ2-3; the D is unclear. Trimming removed 4 bases at V and 0 bases at J, with 12 bases between. CDR1 is SGHNT, CDR2 YYREEE, per germline (reference sequence). This CDR3 spans 15 amino acids. The CDR3 protein is CASSEPSSSTDTQYF. The CDR3 bases are TGTGCCAGCAGCGAACCCTCGAGCAGCACAGATACGCAGTATTTT.

V and J are TRBV4-1 and TRBJ1-2, with 8 bases identical to TRBD1. The ends lost 3 bases at V and 7 bases at J; junction bases unmatched: 16. From germline, CDR1 is MGHRA and CDR2 YSYEKL. The CDR3 length is 17 residues. The CDR3 DNA reads as TGCGCCAGCAGCCAGGACAGGGACCGTCTGGTGCTTCGTGGCTACACCTTC. Translated, it gives CASSQDRDRLVLRGYTF.

This chain uses TRBV5-1 with TRBJ1-2; 11 bases fit TRBD1. V was clipped by 7 bases and J by 5 bases; unmatched bases: 10. Germline V gene lookup returns CDR1 SGHRS and CDR2 YFSETQ. The CDR3 contains 15 residues. CDR3 sequence reads: CASAEWTGGMYGYTF. The CDR3 DNA follows: TGCGCCAGCGCCGAATGGACAGGGGGCATGTATGGCTACACCTTC.

CDR3 residues: CASSDGDNTEAFF. The DNA of the CDR3 is TGTGCCAGCAGTGACGGAGATAACACTGAAGCTTTCTTT. The chain recombines TRBV6-4 with TRBJ1-1; D ambiguous. Germline V lookup: CDR1 MRHNA, CDR2 SNTAGT. V was cut by 2 bases and J by 2 bases, with 6 bases left in between. This CDR3 spans 13 amino acids.

V and J are TRBV18 and TRBJ2-3; 7 bases align to TRBD1. The CDR3 length is 17 residues. V was pared by 1 base and J by 0 bases, with 7 bases of the junction left unmatched. Germline values: CDR1 KGHSH, CDR2 LQKENI. The CDR3 region is CASSPRASGQSTDTQYF. The DNA of the CDR3 is TGTGCCAGCTCACCACGGGCATCGGGACAGAGCACAGATACGCAGTATTTT.

DNA for the CDR3: TGTGCCAGCAGTGAAAGGCGGGGGAGGATCCAAGAGACCCAGTACTTC. Residues: CASSERRGRIQETQYF. V is TRBV2 and J is TRBJ2-5; TRBD2 agrees at 7 bases. The CDR3 spans 16 residues. Losses at the gene ends were 2 bases for V and 1 base for J; bases not matched to a gene: 7. Per germline, CDR1 SNHLY and CDR2 FYNNEI. Filled out from reference TRBV2 and TRBJ2-5, the complete variable domain reads EPEVTQTPSHQVTQMGQEVILRCVPISNHLYFYWYRQILGQKVEFLVSFYNNEISEKSEIFDDQFSVERPDGSNFTLKIRSTKLEDSAMYFCASSERRGRIQETQYFGPGTRLLVL.

The chain links TRBV27 to TRBJ2-7; 14 nucleotides line up with TRBD2. The CDR3 runs 15 residues. Germline loops: CDR1 MNHEY, CDR2 SMNVEV (reference sequence). J lost 2 bases, V lost 3 bases, and 0 bases had no gene match. The CDR3 spells CASSLGLAGAYEQYF. The CDR3 nucleotides read TGTGCCAGCAGTTTGGGACTAGCGGGGGCCTACGAGCAGTACTTC.

This chain links TRBV28 with TRBJ1-1; 9 bases fit TRBD1. The CDR3 totals 17 residues. V lost 4 bases to trimming and J lost 0 bases; unmatched junction nucleotides: 9. Germline lookup yields CDR1 MDHEN and CDR2 SYDVKM. Written as DNA, the CDR3 is TGTGCCAGCAGTTCTTACGGGACAGGGTTAATGAACACTGAAGCTTTCTTT. Protein: CASSSYGTGLMNTEAFF.

About this clone: Other DNA sequences within the sample encode an identical CDR3. This sequence joins TRBV3-1 (or the pseudogene TRBV3-2) and TRBJ1-1; D gene uncertain. CDR3 length: 14 amino acids. Trimming took 1 base from V and 1 from J, leaving 7 bases between them. In germline, CDR1 is LGHDT, CDR2 YNNKEL (reference sequence). The CDR3, as DNA: TGTGCCAGCAGCCAAGTGGAGGGGAACACTGAAGCTTTCTTT. Translation gives CASSQVEGNTEAFF.

J is TRBJ1-5 and V is TRBV2, with TRBD1 matching over 7 bases. CDR3 length: 14 residues. The V and J ends lost 7 bases and 3 bases, in that order; junction bases with no gene match: 6. Germline V gives CDR1 SNHLY, CDR2 FYNNEI. CDR3 in DNA: TGTGCCAGCAACAGGGGCGAAACCAATCAGCCCCAGCATTTT. It specifies CASNRGETNQPQHF.

DNA for the CDR3: TGCGCCAGCAGCTTGGCCGAGGTTGGGTCCGGGGAGCTGTTTTTT. It codes for CASSLAEVGSGELFF. The J gene is TRBJ2-2, the V gene TRBV5-1; no clear D gene. This CDR3 is built from 15 residues. Germline V gives CDR1 SGHRS, CDR2 YFSETQ. The ends were cut back, 0 bases at V and 6 bases at J, with 12 bases in the middle. Using reference TRBV5-1 and TRBJ2-2 for the parts outside the CDR3, the full variable domain is KAGVTQTPRYLIKTRGQQVTLSCSPISGHRSVSWYQQTPGQGLQFLFEYFSETQRNKGNFPGRFSGRQFSNSRSEMNVSTLELGDSALYLCASSLAEVGSGELFFGEGSRLTVL.

The chain's CDR3 is CASSHKLAENLYEQYF. The CDR3 DNA follows: TGCGCCAGCAGCCACAAACTAGCGGAAAACCTCTACGAGCAGTACTTC. This sequence joins TRBV4-1 and TRBJ2-7; 8 bases fit TRBD2. CDR1 MGHRA and CDR2 YSYEKL come from the germline V gene. V shed 3 bases, J shed 3 bases, and the junction held 10 bases outside the gene matches. CDR3 length equals 16 residues.

This rearrangement joins TRBV7-9 to TRBJ2-7; 7 bases fit TRBD1. This CDR3 has 12 residues. Germline assignment: CDR1 SEHNR and CDR2 FQNEAQ (reference sequence). The J segment lost 4 bases and the V segment lost 5 bases, leaving 2 bases of the junction unmatched. The CDR3 protein is CASSMTGYEQYF. The CDR3 bases are TGTGCCAGCAGCATGACAGGGTACGAGCAGTACTTC.